These T cell receptor beta chains were read from a single sample in a study of monozygotic twins with inflammatory bowel disease. TCRdb reprocessed the 5' RACE reads and stores each CDR3 protein as one record, lacking DNA. The sample's table shows some 150,000 distinct CDR3 sequences. The sample comprised blood. These receptors all come from a human donor with ulcerative colitis or Crohn's disease, or a healthy co-twin of an affected twin (not recorded which). CDR3s include the opening cysteine and the closing phenylalanine or tryptophan. A row's size may be missing; if present it is once, few, many or a size class.

V,size,J,CDR3
TRBV15,-,TRBJ2-1,CATSRDPHNEQFF
TRBV2,-,TRBJ1-3,CASSETRGNTIYF
TRBV25-1,-,TRBJ2-7,CASSSGNYEQYF
TRBV5-1,-,TRBJ1-1,CASSPGTTNTEAFF
TRBV4-3,-,TRBJ2-4,CASSLRTPSPPNIQYF
TRBV7-9,-,TRBJ2-1,CASSLPSGGENNEQFF
TRBV3-1,-,TRBJ2-1,CASSQARGNEQFF
TRBV18,-,TRBJ2-1,CASSPFDRETNEQFF
TRBV20-1,-,TRBJ2-4,CSARDPGNVAKNIQYF
TRBV14,-,TRBJ2-7,CASSGRFSYEQYF
TRBV20-1,-,TRBJ2-7,CSARGAPLTREQYF
TRBV7-9,-,TRBJ1-1,CASSLWGGGTEAFF
TRBV7-9,-,TRBJ2-1,CASSLLGGMGTYNEQFF
TRBV7-6,-,TRBJ1-4,CASSLVDSSYATNEKLFF
TRBV5-5,-,TRBJ2-1,CASSLGDYNEQFF
TRBV29-1,-,TRBJ2-1,CSVAGAGSQDNEQFF
TRBV28,-,TRBJ1-6,CASSFDRGRNSPLHF
TRBV11-2,-,TRBJ2-7,CASSLVRFEGLYEQYF
TRBV6-5,-,TRBJ1-1,CASNGPLNTEAFF
TRBV20-1,-,TRBJ2-2,CSAREGNTGELFF
TRBV9,-,TRBJ1-1,CASSVSGGTEAFF
TRBV18,medium-sized,TRBJ2-6,CASSPPGKNSGANVLTF
TRBV20-1,-,TRBJ1-1,CSASPQGEWTEAFF
TRBV24-1,-,TRBJ2-5,CATSGNPRETQYF
TRBV28,-,TRBJ2-5,CASSLIEETQYF